This T cell receptor beta chain was captured in a study of cytomegalovirus exposure and HLA in healthy donors. Points from the study as a whole: Per a later analysis, about 17,000 TCR beta sequences showed association with HLA alleles at 0.05 false discovery rate. There were approximately 150 TCR beta chains listed as cytomegalovirus-associated.

In this sample, this clone turned up a few times. Its antigen is unknown. PCR used 60 Vbeta primers and 13 Jbeta primers. Assay: immunoSEQ multiplex PCR; the TCRdb copy retains only in-frame clones and omits some. Among 100,000 or so clones listed, approximately 73% were seen once. The V segment lost 3 bases and the J segment 1 base; nucleotides outside the gene matches: 3. Germline V CDR1 and CDR2: LNHNV, YYDKDF (reference sequence). This CDR3 contains 15 residues. The chain uses TRBV15 and TRBJ1-1; 9 bases match TRBD1. The clonotype originates from a woman aged 45-65 years in good health and CMV-seropositive. The specimen sequenced was PBMCs. In DNA, the CDR3 is TGTGCCACCAGCAGTACGGACAGGGGGAACACTGAAGCTTTCTTT. Its translation: CATSSTDRGNTEAFF. The variable domain in full, with the rest retrieved from reference TRBV15 and TRBJ1-1, is DAMVIQNPRYQVTQFGKPVTLSCSQTLNHNVMYWYQQKSSQAPKLLFHYYDKDFNNEADTPDNFQSRRPNTSFCFLDIRSPGLGDTAMYLCATSSTDRGNTEAFFGQGTRLTVV.